The clone carrying this T cell receptor (beta chain) occurred many times. The time point was: newly diagnosed GD, antithyroid drugs for less than 3 months. Isolated PBMC RNA provided the starting material for the TCR library. The sample comes from a study of regulatory T cells in long-lasting Graves disease. This CDR3 contains 14 residues. Trimming removed 0 bases from V and 4 bases from J, with 7 bases in between. Per the germline V gene, CDR1 is MNHEY and CDR2 is SMNVEV (reference sequence). Construction of the TCR beta libraries employed iRepertoire HTBI primers in conjunction with Arm-PCR of CDR3 regions. From the multiplex PCR reads, TCRdb called clonotypes with MiXCR, one entry per CDR3 protein. The sample has a few hundred thousand distinct CDR3 sequences; roughly 15% are singletons. These data are also associated with another study on T cells in Graves' hyperthyroidism and ophthalmopathy. That source notes: Most clonotypes that expanded in the thyroid above 0.001 also showed up in blood.

The sequence was collected from a woman aged 40 to 50 with Graves disease. The chain couples TRBV27 to TRBJ2-1; D remains unclear. Specimen: peripheral blood mononuclear cells (PBMCs), collected at new diagnosis, from a patient treated with antithyroid drugs. The CDR3 DNA follows: TGTGCCAGCAGTTTATCCGGAGATTACAATGAGCAGTTCTTC. It yields the protein CASSLSGDYNEQFF.